The clone carrying this T cell receptor (beta chain) came up a few times. The CDR3 loop spans 13 amino acids. V lost 4 bases, J lost 2 bases, and 9 bases lay in between. Germline V lookup: CDR1 SEHNR, CDR2 FQNEAQ (reference sequence). The data were obtained in a study of early T cells in non-severe SARS-CoV-2 infection. Unique molecular identifiers were affixed to single, distinct cDNA molecules. MiXCR, applied by TCRdb to the 5' RACE reads, yields one record per CDR3 protein. The top ten clones hold roughly 6.2% of a sample with 40,000 to 55,000 distinct CDR3 sequences, 7.7% of them seen once. The sample consisted of whole blood. The rearrangement joins TRBV7-9 to TRBJ2-7, with D possibly being TRBD1 (5 bases). The clonotype comes from an adult who was a healthcare worker with PCR-confirmed SARS-CoV-2 infection or an uninfected control (not recorded which). The CDR3 DNA sequence: TGTGCCAGCAGCTCTCAGGGCACCTACGAGCAGTACTTC. It is translated as CASSSQGTYEQYF.